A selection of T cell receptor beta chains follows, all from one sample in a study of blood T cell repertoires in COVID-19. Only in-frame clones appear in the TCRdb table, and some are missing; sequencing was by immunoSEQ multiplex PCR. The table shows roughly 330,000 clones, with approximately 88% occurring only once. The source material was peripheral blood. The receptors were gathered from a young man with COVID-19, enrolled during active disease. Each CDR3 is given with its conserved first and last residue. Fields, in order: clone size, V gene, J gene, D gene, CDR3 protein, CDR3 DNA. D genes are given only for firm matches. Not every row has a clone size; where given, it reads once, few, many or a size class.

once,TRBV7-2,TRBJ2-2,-,CASRGAVNTGELFF,TGTGCCAGCAGGGGGGCAGTCAACACCGGGGAGCTGTTTTTT
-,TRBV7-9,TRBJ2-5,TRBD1,CASSPQGVKETQYF,TGTGCCAGCAGCCCACAGGGGGTAAAAGAGACCCAGTACTTC
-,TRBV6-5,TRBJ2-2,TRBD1,CASSFISGGAGELFF,TGTGCCAGCAGCTTCATTTCAGGGGGCGCCGGGGAGCTGTTTTTT
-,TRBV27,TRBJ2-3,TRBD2,CASSLGFSTSGGSDTQYF,TGTGCCAGCAGTTTAGGTTTCTCTACTAGCGGGGGGTCAGATACGCAGTATTTT
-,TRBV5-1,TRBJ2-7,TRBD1,CASSFGTGGQYF,TGCGCCAGCAGCTTCGGGACAGGGGGGCAGTACTTC
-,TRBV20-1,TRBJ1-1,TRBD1,CSATQGAGAFF,TGCAGTGCTACACAGGGGGCTGGGGCTTTCTTT
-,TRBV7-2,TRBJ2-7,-,CASSLDYISYEQYF,TGTGCCAGCAGCTTAGACTACATCTCCTACGAGCAGTACTTC
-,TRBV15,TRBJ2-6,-,CATSRGGSGANVLTF,TGTGCCACCAGCAGGGGAGGCTCTGGGGCCAACGTCCTGACTTTC
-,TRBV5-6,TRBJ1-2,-,CASSVTGTYTF,TGTGCCAGCAGCGTTACAGGGACCTACACCTTC
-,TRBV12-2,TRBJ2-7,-,CASRLFRRIVKQNYEQYF,TGTGCAAGTCGCTTATTCCGGAGGATAGTAAAGCAAAACTACGAGCAGTACTTC
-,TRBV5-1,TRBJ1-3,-,CASASALQGSSGNTIYF,TGCGCCAGCGCGTCCGCCCTTCAGGGGAGCTCTGGAAACACCATATATTTT
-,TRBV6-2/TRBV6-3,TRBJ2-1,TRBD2,CASSYSETSGASYNEQFF,TGTGCCAGCAGTTACTCTGAGACTAGCGGGGCTTCCTACAATGAGCAGTTCTTC
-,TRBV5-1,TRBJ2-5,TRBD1,CASSADRAGETQYF,TGCGCCAGCAGCGCGGACAGGGCGGGGGAGACCCAGTACTTC
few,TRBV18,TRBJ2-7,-,CASSPPTVYEQYF,TGTGCCAGCTCACCACCGACAGTCTACGAGCAGTACTTC
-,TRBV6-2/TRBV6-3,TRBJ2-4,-,CASSYVARGAKNIQYF,TGTGCCAGCAGTTACGTGGCCCGGGGAGCCAAAAACATTCAGTACTTC
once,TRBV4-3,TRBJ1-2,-,CASSQDRGYYGYTF,TGCGCCAGCAGCCAAGATCGGGGATACTATGGCTACACCTTC
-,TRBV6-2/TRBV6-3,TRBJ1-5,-,CASSVYSVDQPQHF,TGTGCCAGCAGTGTATATTCGGTTGATCAGCCCCAGCATTTT
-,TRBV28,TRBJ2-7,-,CASRISQYYEQYF,TGTGCCAGCAGGATTAGCCAGTATTACGAGCAGTACTTC
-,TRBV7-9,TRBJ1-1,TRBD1,CASSLREQGRGTEAFF,TGTGCCAGCAGCTTACGAGAACAGGGGCGGGGCACTGAAGCTTTCTTT
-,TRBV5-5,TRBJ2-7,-,CASSSDRFTYEQYF,TGTGCCAGCAGCTCCGACAGGTTTACCTACGAGCAGTACTTC
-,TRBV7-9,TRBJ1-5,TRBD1,CASSRTTGTDNQPQHF,TGTGCCAGCAGCCGGACGACCGGGACAGATAATCAGCCCCAGCATTTT
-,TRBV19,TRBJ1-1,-,CASSIPEWTEAFF,TGTGCCAGTAGTATACCGGAGTGGACTGAAGCTTTCTTT
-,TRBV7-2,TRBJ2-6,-,CASSLDQANSLTF,TGTGCCAGCAGCTTAGACCAAGCGAACTCACTGACTTTC
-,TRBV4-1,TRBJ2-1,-,CASSQGWARDSYNEQFF,TGCGCCAGCAGCCAAGGATGGGCCCGGGACTCTTACAATGAGCAGTTCTTC
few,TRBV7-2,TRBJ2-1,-,CASSLVLEGEQFF,TGTGCCAGCAGCTTAGTACTTGAGGGTGAGCAGTTCTTC
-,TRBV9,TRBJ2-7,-,CASSVATGSAYEQYF,TGTGCCAGCAGCGTAGCAACAGGGTCCGCGTACGAGCAGTACTTC
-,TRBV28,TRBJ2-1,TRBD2,CASSRRLAGGPNEQFF,TGTGCCAGCAGTCGTCGACTAGCGGGAGGGCCTAATGAGCAGTTCTTC
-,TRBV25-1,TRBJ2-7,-,CASSDIQGSSYEQYF,TGTGCCAGCAGTGATATCCAAGGGAGCTCCTACGAGCAGTACTTC
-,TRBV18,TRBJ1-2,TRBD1,CASSPDGAGGAEGYTF,TGTGCCAGCTCACCAGATGGGGCAGGGGGCGCGGAAGGCTACACCTTC
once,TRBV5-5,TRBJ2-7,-,CASSLGDYEQYF,TGTGCCAGCAGCTTGGGAGACTACGAGCAGTACTTC
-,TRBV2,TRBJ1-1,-,CASSPERNTEAFF,TGTGCCAGCAGCCCAGAAAGAAACACTGAAGCTTTCTTT
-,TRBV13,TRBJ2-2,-,CASSLELNTGELFF,TGTGCCAGCAGCTTAGAGCTGAACACCGGGGAGCTGTTTTTT
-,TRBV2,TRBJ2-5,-,CASTPTSQETQYF,TGTGCCAGCACCCCGACAAGTCAAGAGACCCAGTACTTC
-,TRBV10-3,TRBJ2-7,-,CAIRDTGYEQYF,TGTGCCATTCGGGACACCGGCTACGAGCAGTACTTC
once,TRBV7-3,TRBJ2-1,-,CASSSRLEGEQFF,TGTGCCAGCAGCTCCCGACTTGAGGGTGAGCAGTTCTTC
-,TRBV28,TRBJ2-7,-,CASGPDYEQYF,TGTGCCAGCGGCCCCGACTACGAGCAGTACTTC
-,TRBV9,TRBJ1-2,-,CASSVGRQSNYGYTF,TGTGCCAGCAGCGTAGGGCGACAGAGTAACTATGGCTACACCTTC
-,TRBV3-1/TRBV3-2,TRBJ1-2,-,CASSQPTSNYGYTF,TGTGCCAGCAGCCAACCGACATCTAACTATGGCTACACCTTC
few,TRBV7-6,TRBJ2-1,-,CASSQGVRSYNEQFF,TGTGCCAGCAGTCAAGGGGTTCGCTCCTACAATGAGCAGTTCTTC
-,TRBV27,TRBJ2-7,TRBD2,CASSFTRENYEQYF,TGTGCCAGCAGTTTTACGCGGGAGAACTACGAGCAGTACTTC
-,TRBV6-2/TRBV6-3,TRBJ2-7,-,CASSLLGGPYEQYF,TGTGCCAGCAGCCTCTTGGGGGGGCCCTACGAGCAGTACTTC
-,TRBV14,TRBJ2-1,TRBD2,CASSQERVLATLNEQFF,TGTGCCAGCAGCCAAGAGCGGGTACTAGCGACGTTGAATGAGCAGTTCTTC
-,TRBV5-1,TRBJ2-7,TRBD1,CASSLFFLRSRGRTGDSYEQYF,TGCGCCAGCAGCTTGTTCTTTTTACGTAGTCGTGGTAGGACAGGGGACTCCTACGAGCAGTACTTC
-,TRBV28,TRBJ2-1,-,CASSPRGRDEQFF,TGTGCCAGCAGTCCCAGGGGCAGGGATGAGCAGTTCTTC
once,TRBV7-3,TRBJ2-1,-,CASSLGPSGNEQFF,TGTGCCAGCAGCTTAGGGCCCTCTGGGAATGAGCAGTTCTTC
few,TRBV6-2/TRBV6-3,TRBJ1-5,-,CASSGDGGASNQPQHF,TGTGCCAGCAGCGGCGATGGGGGCGCCAGCAATCAGCCCCAGCATTTT
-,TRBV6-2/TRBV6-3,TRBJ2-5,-,CASSHRTHQETQYF,TGTGCCAGCAGTCACCGGACACACCAAGAGACCCAGTACTTC
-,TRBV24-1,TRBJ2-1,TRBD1,CATSAPPGDRGDWGRNEQFF,TGTGCCACCAGTGCTCCACCCGGGGACAGGGGGGACTGGGGGCGGAATGAGCAGTTCTTC
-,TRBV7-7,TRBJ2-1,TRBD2,CASSLTSGRVNEQFF,TGTGCCAGCAGCTTGACTAGCGGAAGGGTCAATGAGCAGTTCTTC
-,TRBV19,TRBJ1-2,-,CASSDTTRGYSGYTF,TGTGCCAGTAGCGATACGACAAGAGGGTACAGCGGCTACACCTTC
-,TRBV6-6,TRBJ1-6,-,CASSYGVGDSPLHF,TGTGCCAGCAGTTATGGGGTAGGGGATTCACCCCTCCACTTT
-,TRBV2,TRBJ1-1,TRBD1,CASRSGTGGGGNTEAFF,TGTGCCAGCCGAAGCGGGACAGGTGGAGGGGGGAACACTGAAGCTTTCTTT
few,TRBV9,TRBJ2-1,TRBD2,CASSVAGGSYNEQFF,TGTGCCAGCAGCGTAGCGGGGGGATCCTACAATGAGCAGTTCTTC
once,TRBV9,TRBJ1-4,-,CASSGPGLLNEKLFF,TGTGCCAGCAGCGGCCCGGGACTCCTCAATGAAAAACTGTTTTTT
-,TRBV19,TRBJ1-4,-,CASKEGTSEKLFF,TGTGCCAGTAAGGAGGGCACGAGTGAAAAACTGTTTTTT
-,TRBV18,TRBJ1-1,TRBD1,CASSYGTVTEAFF,TGTGCCAGCTCTTACGGGACAGTCACTGAAGCTTTCTTT
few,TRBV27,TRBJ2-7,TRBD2,CASSLSRTSGYEQYF,TGTGCCAGCAGTTTGTCTCGGACTAGCGGTTACGAGCAGTACTTC
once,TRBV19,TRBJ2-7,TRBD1,CASSLDRGNYEQYF,TGTGCCAGTAGTCTGGACAGGGGGAACTACGAGCAGTACTTC
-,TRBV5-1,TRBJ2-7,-,CASSQGPNNYEQYF,TGCGCCAGCAGCCAGGGGCCGAACAACTACGAGCAGTACTTC
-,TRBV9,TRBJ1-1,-,CASSDFQRGTEAFF,TGTGCCAGCAGCGATTTCCAACGGGGGACTGAAGCTTTCTTT